This is a list of T cell receptor beta chains from one sample in a study of blood T cell repertoires in COVID-19. Clones were sequenced by immunoSEQ multiplex PCR, and TCRdb holds only the in-frame ones, with some missing. This table has some 150,000 clones, around 84% appearing once. Material for sequencing was peripheral blood. Receptors originate from a woman in her sixties or seventies with acute or convalescent COVID-19. CDR3s leave out the opening cysteine and the closing phenylalanine or tryptophan.

V: TRBV14; J: TRBJ1-2; CDR3: ASSQQTNYGYT
V: TRBV19; J: TRBJ1-2; CDR3: ASRGTGSKNYGYT
V: TRBV7-3; J: TRBJ2-4; CDR3: ASSSDRGAKNIQY
V: TRBV5-1; J: TRBJ2-2; CDR3: ASSFGLTNTGELF
V: TRBV5-6; J: TRBJ1-4; CDR3: ASSPARKGEMEKLF
V: TRBV9; J: TRBJ2-5; CDR3: ASSVGTSGGGETQY
V: TRBV7-2; J: TRBJ2-5; CDR3: ASSFFGVAGGSYQETQY
V: TRBV7-9; J: TRBJ1-2; CDR3: ASSLGAGGRYGYT
V: TRBV5-6; J: TRBJ1-1; CDR3: ASSRGDRMNTEAF
V: TRBV2; J: TRBJ1-1; CDR3: ASTVKQDMNTEAF
V: TRBV4-3; J: TRBJ2-3; CDR3: ASSQRGGGRTDTQY
V: TRBV6-6; J: TRBJ2-3; CDR3: ASRPQGARADTQY
V: TRBV13; J: TRBJ2-1; CDR3: ASSSAVLAGGPNEQF
V: TRBV18; J: TRBJ1-1; CDR3: ASSIGTGVHLPTEAF